This T cell receptor (beta chain) was captured in a study of cytomegalovirus exposure and HLA in healthy donors (dated by TCRdb to about 2017). As for the study more broadly: An earlier analysis of about 560 of the donors reported about 260 Gb of sequence data and about 120 million unique TCR beta sequences obtained from 150 million to 200 million T cells. Roughly 300 gigabases of sequencing data and approximately 93 million unique TCR sequences were included in an early release covering under 650 HLA-typed donors. Of the 300 to 500 genotyped donors, less than 85% were placed in the genetic ancestry cluster associated with self-reported Caucasian donors. The study aimed to test whether signatures of past pathogen exposure could be identified by cataloging public T cell receptors. The study profiled the T cell repertoires of more than 500 subjects by immunosequencing and related them to cytomegalovirus serostatus. In addition to the first cohort of around 670 subjects, a separate validation cohort of approximately 110 different subjects was used. To predict cytomegalovirus infection status, the study combined high-throughput TCR immunosequencing, statistical association of individual TCRs with disease status, and machine learning. A later analysis re-analyzed previously published TCR beta repertoires from hundreds of donors and added high-resolution HLA genotyping to study TCR occurrence patterns. The later analysis used no new phenotypic data to find candidate immune exposures, relying instead on TCR beta sequences and their occurrence across donors. An earlier analysis of a few hundred of the donors applied high-throughput TCR beta sequencing to assess whether each TCR beta V gene segment acted as functional or pseudogenic. Donor age, sex, ethnicity and CMV serostatus were collected together with the repertoire data. A later genetic analysis took genome-wide SNP genotypes for about 55% of the 666 donors and used that subset as a discovery cohort. Every discovery cohort repertoire had been produced on one sequencing platform. HLA typing included class I and class II loci at four-digit resolution. The number of typed donors differed by locus: about 629-640 for A, B, C, DRB1 and DQB1; 500 to 550 for DQA1; approximately 610 for DPA1; and 450 to 480 for DPB1. Because of strong linkage in the cohort, roughly five DR-DQ haplotypes were treated as single units for association and clustering. Among about 400 genotyped donors of the cohort, an average of about 220,000 unique TCR beta nucleotide sequences was sequenced per donor, of which 15% to 20% were non-productive.

Summary of the overall study and its limitations: Because the 87-base-pair reads could not distinguish some IMGT-functional V segments, including TRBV6-2 and TRBV6-3, those segments were excluded. A further reported finding was that TCR beta sequences accurately predicted the HLA-A and HLA-B alleles for most subjects in the first cohort. In a later genetic analysis, a missense DCLRE1C variant was associated with V-gene and J-gene trimming of TCR beta chains, and the association was replicated in an independent cohort. Because some donors lacked HLA typing at each locus, the association tests relied only on the typed subset. Broadly in line with IMGT annotations, most TCR beta V segments showed up in productive rearrangements about 90% or about 30% of the time in an earlier analysis of roughly 590 of the donors. The sequencing pipeline was judged likely to have produced a cluster of highly shared sequence variants as a technical artifact. According to a later genetic analysis, donors in an Asian-associated ancestry cluster had fewer N-insertions in productive TCRs than the approximately 650-donor mean. According to a later analysis, TCR association rates differed among HLA loci, with DRB1 alleles showing the most associated TCRs and HLA-C alleles showing the fewest. A later analysis associated 16,951 TCR beta sequences with specific HLA alleles at a false discovery rate of 0.05. In a later analysis, several top co-occurrence clusters were reported to appear linked to parvovirus B19, influenza, CMV and Epstein-Barr virus. A later analysis found that HLA-associated TCR beta chains were more clonally expanded and had lower generation probabilities than equally common non-associated chains. In vitro tests confirmed that a few of the cytomegalovirus-associated TCR beta chains recognize cytomegalovirus antigens. The authors suggested that the approach could potentially be generalized to other disease states and immunological phenotypes. Immune exposure information for the cohort was limited to CMV serostatus. When HLA alleles, especially DR and DQ, strongly co-occurred, attributing TCR associations to individual alleles was difficult. The study gave a list of under 200 TCR beta chains associated with cytomegalovirus. The earlier analysis of approximately 590 of the donors excluded some 15 rarely observed V segments, including chromosome 9 orphons, because counts were too low. Cytomegalovirus status was reported to be diagnosed by the classifier with high specificity and sensitivity in both the original and validation cohorts. This cohort had only TCR beta chains sequenced, and the lack of alpha or paired-chain data limited which features could be detected. Roughly uniform sequencing depth across donors was assumed in presence/absence analyses, although this assumption may not hold. Most CMV-associated TCR beta chains appeared to be HLA-restricted in a later analysis, and the HLA associations seemed to be driven largely by CMV exposure. Correlated functional status among segregating V segments might be attributable to linkage disequilibrium, but an unknown experimental factor could not be ruled out. Most TCR sequences were observed very rarely across donors, whereas some public TCRs were present in many individuals.

Library construction relied on the immunoSEQ multiplex PCR assay. A mixture of 60 forward primers for TCR Vbeta segments and 13 reverse primers for TCR Jbeta segments was used in the multiplex PCR. The CDR3 region of rearranged TCR beta genes was amplified from genomic DNA with a multiplex PCR assay. The amplified TCR beta libraries were sequenced on the Illumina HiSeq System as 87-base-pair reads. As for how the authors treated the data: A later analysis counted some 74 million unique TCR beta chains across the 550 to 700 repertoires, and some 12 million of these chains were shared by at least two donors. Raw reads were error-corrected and collapsed into unique sequences by a nearest-neighbor algorithm in which closely related sequences were merged to remove PCR and sequencing errors. V, D and J gene segments were assigned by aligning CDR3 sequences to IMGT reference sequences. For a sequence to be retained, a match of at least six nucleotides to both a V gene segment and a J gene segment was required. A rearrangement counted as productive if the CDR3 had no stop codons and remained in frame with V and J, and every other rearrangement counted as non-productive. CDR3 was defined by IMGT convention, running from the second conserved V-encoded cysteine to the conserved J-encoded phenylalanine. In an earlier analysis of 587 of the donors, sequences lacking an unambiguous match to a single V gene segment were excluded. An earlier analysis of approximately 590 of the donors called V segments functional above 56.7% productive rearrangements and segregating when the between-donor standard deviation exceeded 5%. A statistical classification framework was built for diagnosing cytomegalovirus status from the catalog of TCR beta chain sequences. V and J gene assignment, in a later analysis, came from comparing TCR nucleotide sequences with IMGT/GENE-DB human TR gene sequences. A later analysis assigned CDR3 sequences and most-parsimonious VDJ recombination scenarios with the TCRdist pipeline. In a later analysis, each TCR beta chain was defined by its CDR3 amino acid sequence together with its V-gene family, and reads without a unique V-gene family were excluded. As a way to deal with suspected cross-contamination and a sequencing artifact, a later analysis dropped more than 500 nucleotide sequences that were highly shared and had low generation probability. For each public chain, a later analysis derived a clonal expansion index from normalized ranks of inferred template counts within each repertoire. Generation probabilities in a later analysis came from a VDJ recombination model fitted to out-of-frame rearrangements, and those results were checked against IGoR. A later analysis scored TCR-TCR, TCR-HLA and TCR-CMV co-occurrence with hypergeometric tests, applying a repertoire-size bias correction to TCR pairs. In a later analysis, false discovery rates were estimated by permuting HLA or CMV assignments 20 times. In a later analysis, co-occurring TCRs were grouped with DBSCAN, and TCRdist sequence similarity was added when clustering was performed within HLA-allele-positive subsets. Repertoires with fewer than 30,000 or more than 120,000 public chains, plus five repertoires with anomalous nucleotide sharing, were excluded from co-occurrence clustering. The source is immuneACCESS, and TCRdb retained only in-frame sequences with V and J called. Part of the clones is not carried over; for the studies checked, unresolved V genes explain less than half of this, and the remainder is unexplained. The D gene and trimming were derived from the DNA, and the V and J assignments and clone size from that table. A total of 150,000 to 200,000 clones appear in this sample, roughly 79% of them only once. The top ten constitute roughly 6% of the sample.

This clone has only a few counts. Its antigen is unknown. Per-base qualities were not stored, and no clone one base away is much larger. The germline V gene encodes CDR1 SNHLY and CDR2 FYNNEI. The CDR3 spans 13 residues, from the cysteine through the phenylalanine. Of all the DNA, just the CDR3 is kept, 39 bases in frame from base 1. The trim is 6 bases for V and 3 bases for J, with a gap of 9 bases between the germline ends. The cohort comprised some 700 healthy bone marrow donors. At the time of sampling, every cohort member was nominally healthy, though immune exposures that went unrecorded were likely present. The donor tested CMV seropositive, placing the donor among the 250 to 300 seropositive members of the cohort. Each donor provided a peripheral blood sample, and peripheral blood mononuclear cells were used for TCR beta sequencing. Genomic DNA was extracted from the blood cell samples with the Qiagen DNeasy Blood Extraction Kit.

The TCR originated in a man in his forties in good health and CMV-seropositive. The rearrangement joined TRBV2 to TRBJ1-5; a weak D assignment points to TRBD1 (5 bases agree). Sequenced sample: PBMCs. The sequence in DNA is TGTGCCAGCAGCGGCAGGGTCAATCAGCCCCAGCATTTT. This translates into CASSGRVNQPQHF.